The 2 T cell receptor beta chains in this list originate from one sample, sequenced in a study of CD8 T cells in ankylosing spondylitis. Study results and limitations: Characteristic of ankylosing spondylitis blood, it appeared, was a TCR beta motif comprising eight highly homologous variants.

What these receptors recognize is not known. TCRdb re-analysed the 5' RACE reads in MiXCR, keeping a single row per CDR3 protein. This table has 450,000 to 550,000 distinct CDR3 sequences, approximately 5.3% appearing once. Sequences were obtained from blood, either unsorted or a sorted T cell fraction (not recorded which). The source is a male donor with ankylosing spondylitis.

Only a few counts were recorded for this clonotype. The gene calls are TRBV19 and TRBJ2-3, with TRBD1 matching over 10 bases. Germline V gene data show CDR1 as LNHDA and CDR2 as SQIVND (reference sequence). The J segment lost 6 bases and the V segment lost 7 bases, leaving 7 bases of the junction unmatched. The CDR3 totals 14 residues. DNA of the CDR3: TGTGCCAGTACCGACAGGGGGCATGCGGATACGCAGTATTTT. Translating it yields CASTDRGHADTQYF.

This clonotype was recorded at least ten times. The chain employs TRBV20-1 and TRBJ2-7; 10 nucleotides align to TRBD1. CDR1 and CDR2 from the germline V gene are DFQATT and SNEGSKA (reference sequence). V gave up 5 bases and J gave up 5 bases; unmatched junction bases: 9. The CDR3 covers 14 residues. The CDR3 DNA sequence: TGCAGTGCTTCACCGGGACAGGGGTTCGACGAGCAGTACTTC. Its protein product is CSASPGQGFDEQYF.